The next 3 T cell receptor beta chains were all read from a single sample in a study of blood T cell repertoires in COVID-19. Repertoires were generated with immunoSEQ multiplex PCR, while TCRdb's copy carries only in-frame clones and drops some. The table records 250,000 to 300,000 clones, approximately 86% of them present only once. Sequenced material: peripheral blood. These TCRs come from a woman in her 70s with COVID-19, enrolled during active disease.

The rearrangement links TRBV18 to TRBJ1-2; 9 bases align to TRBD1. This CDR3 has 14 amino acids. The V gene's germline CDR1 is KGHSH and CDR2 LQKENI. After removal of 4 bases from V and 4 bases from J, the junction contained 4 bases not matched to a gene. The CDR3 coding sequence is TGTGCCAGCTCACTCTTGGACAGGGGCTATGGCTACACCTTC. This codes for CASSLLDRGYGYTF.

V gene TRBV5-1 combines with J gene TRBJ1-1; D ambiguous. In germline, CDR1 is SGHRS, CDR2 YFSETQ. Between the trimmed V and J ends, which lost 4 bases and 0 bases, there was a span of 13 bases. The CDR3 extends over 15 amino acids. The CDR3 spells CASSPAGGVNTEAFF. CDR3 in DNA: TGCGCCAGCAGCCCGGCGGGAGGAGTGAACACTGAAGCTTTCTTT. Looking up the rest from reference TRBV5-1 and TRBJ1-1 gives the full variable domain: KAGVTQTPRYLIKTRGQQVTLSCSPISGHRSVSWYQQTPGQGLQFLFEYFSETQRNKGNFPGRFSGRQFSNSRSEMNVSTLELGDSALYLCASSPAGGVNTEAFFGQGTRLTVV.

The rearrangement joins TRBV20-1 to TRBJ2-3; 8 positions agree with TRBD1. CDR1 is DFQATT, CDR2 SNEGSKA, per germline (reference sequence). V lost 3 bases and J lost 4; bases outside the gene matches: 6. The CDR3 has 14 amino acids. CDR3 sequence reads: CSASGPGGPDTQYF. For the CDR3, the DNA is TGCAGTGCTAGTGGGCCAGGGGGCCCAGATACGCAGTATTTT.